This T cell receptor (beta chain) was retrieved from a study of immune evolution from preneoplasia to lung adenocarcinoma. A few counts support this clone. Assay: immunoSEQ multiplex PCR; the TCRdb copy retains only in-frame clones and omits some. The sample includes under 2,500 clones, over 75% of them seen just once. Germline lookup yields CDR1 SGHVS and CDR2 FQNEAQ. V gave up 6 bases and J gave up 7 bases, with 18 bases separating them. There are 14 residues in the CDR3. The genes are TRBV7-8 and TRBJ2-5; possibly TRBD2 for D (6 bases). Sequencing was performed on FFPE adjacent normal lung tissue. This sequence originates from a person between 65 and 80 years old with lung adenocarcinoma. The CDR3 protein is CASSARGDGGTQYF. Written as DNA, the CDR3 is TGTGCCAGCAGTGCCCGGGGTGACGGGGGGACCCAGTACTTC.